This T cell receptor beta chain was identified during a study of cytomegalovirus exposure and HLA in healthy donors. General study findings and limits: In a later analysis, TCR beta V- and J-gene trimming was associated with a missense DCLRE1C variant. Most observed TCR sequences were rare, whereas some public TCRs were detected in many donors.

13 Jbeta primers and 60 Vbeta primers were used for the PCR. Generated by immunoSEQ multiplex PCR, the TCRdb table keeps only in-frame clones and is missing some. The sample lists about 110,000 clones, roughly 14% occurring once. The germline CDR1 and CDR2 sequences are MNHNS and SASEGT. Trimming at V came to 1 base and at J to 7 bases, leaving 8 bases not matched to a gene. CDR3 length equals 16 residues. As regards this clone: The antigen is not known.

The TCR comes from a young woman in good health and CMV-seronegative. J is TRBJ2-2 and V is TRBV6-1, with 8 bases identical to TRBD2. The sequencing sample was made of PBMCs. The chain's CDR3 is CASSEVPAGAVGELFF. The CDR3 DNA is TGTGCCAGCAGTGAAGTCCCAGCGGGAGCTGTCGGGGAGCTGTTTTTT.